Sequencing of this TCR beta chain was carried out in a study of Graves' ophthalmopathy and Graves' hyperthyroidism. The CDR3 totals 15 residues. Germline CDR1 reads SGHTA; CDR2 reads FQGNSA. Trimming left V 0 bases short and J 0 bases short, with 8 bases between. Many counts were recorded for this clonotype. Amplification targeted the TCR beta CDR3 regions, with RNA transcripts as the source material. RT-PCR in the first round used HTBI primers; a second-round multiplex PCR followed. MiXCR, run by TCRdb on the multiplex PCR reads, gives a single entry per CDR3 protein. Of approximately 380,000 distinct CDR3 sequences in the sample, under 25% were seen once.

V gene TRBV7-2 combines with J gene TRBJ1-2; unclear D gene. The sequence was collected from a woman between 18 and 29 years old with stable Graves' hyperthyroidism. Sequencing was performed on peripheral blood. The CDR3 DNA follows: TGTGCCAGCAGCTTAGCTCGGGCGACTAACTATGGCTACACCTTC. It specifies CASSLARATNYGYTF. The full variable domain, its missing parts supplied by reference TRBV7-2 and TRBJ1-2, is GAGVSQSPSNKVTEKGKDVELRCDPISGHTALYWYRQSLGQGLEFLIYFQGNSAPDKSGLPSDRFSAERTGGSVSTLTIQRTQQEDSAVYLCASSLARATNYGYTFGSGTRLTVV.